The 14 T cell receptor beta chains below all came from one sample that was sequenced in a study of T-cell reconstitution after alpha-beta-depleted transplantation in children. Molecular barcoding with unique molecular identifiers was used for the TCRbeta library. MiXCR, applied by TCRdb to the PCR reads, yields one record per CDR3 protein. The sample yields a few hundred thousand distinct CDR3 sequences, 15% to 20% seen once. The sample consisted of PBMCs from the stem cell graft donor, taken from the stem cell graft. Receptor source: a human donor who donated a stem cell graft to a child with acute lymphoblastic leukemia.

This clonotype was counted many times. The J gene is TRBJ2-3, the V gene TRBV12-3 or TRBV12-4; no firm D call. The CDR3 contains 12 residues. Trimming cost V 5 bases and J 4 bases, with 7 bases left between them. The CDR3 DNA sequence: TGTGCCAGCAGTCCCCAGTCAGATACGCAGTATTTT. Amino acid sequence: CASSPQSDTQYF.

This chain links TRBV21-1 with TRBJ2-3. TRBV21-1 is marked as a pseudogene. CDR3 length: 13 residues. Written as DNA, the CDR3 is TGTGCCAGCAGCAAAGATCGATTAGATACGCAGTATTTT. Protein sequence: CASSKDRLDTQYF.

This clonotype occurred a few times. The rearrangement joins TRBV7-2 to TRBJ2-7, with 8 bases lining up with TRBD2. There are 16 residues in the CDR3. The germline V gene encodes CDR1 SGHTA and CDR2 FQGNSA. The V gene end was trimmed by 5 bases and the J gene end by 3 bases; junction bases not matched to a gene: 12. CDR3 DNA: TGTGCCAGCAGCCCACCCCCGGGACTAGGAAACTACGAGCAGTACTTC. Translation gives CASSPPPGLGNYEQYF.

In its sample, this clonotype was seen a few times. The chain recombines TRBV3-1 with TRBJ2-7; TRBD2 aligns across 7 bases. CDR3 length: 14 residues. The germline gives CDR1 LGHDT, CDR2 YNNKEL (reference sequence). With 3 bases clipped from V and 4 bases from J, the junction kept 6 bases outside the gene matches. CDR3 sequence (DNA): TGTGCCAGCAGCCAGGGTCTAGCGGAATACGAGCAGTACTTC. Protein product: CASSQGLAEYEQYF.

This clonotype was seen a handful of times. The chain carries TRBV6-5 and TRBJ1-1; 10 bases agree with TRBD1. The J segment lost 0 bases and the V segment lost 4 bases, leaving 5 bases of the junction unmatched. The length of the CDR3 is 16 residues. Germline V gives CDR1 MNHEY, CDR2 SVGAGI. CDR3 DNA sequence: TGTGCCAGCAGTTGGGACAGGGGACCCATGAACACTGAAGCTTTCTTT. This translates into CASSWDRGPMNTEAFF.

The chain has TRBV4-1 and TRBJ1-4, with D hard to call. Germline V gene data show CDR1 as MGHRA and CDR2 as YSYEKL. The CDR3 loop spans 17 amino acids. Trimming left V 3 bases short and J 8 bases short, with 22 bases between. This chain's CDR3 is CASSHLKARTPGEKLFF. As DNA, the CDR3 is TGCGCCAGCAGCCACCTAAAAGCCCGGACTCCGGGGGAAAAACTGTTTTTT.

The chain carries TRBV27 and TRBJ2-1; 14 nucleotides align to TRBD2. Germline V CDR1 and CDR2: MNHEY, SMNVEV (reference sequence). V dropped 4 bases and J dropped 10; count of bases not matched to a gene: 3. The CDR3 is 14 amino acids. CDR3 sequence: CASSSGLAGVEQFF. For the CDR3, the DNA is TGTGCCAGCAGTTCGGGACTAGCGGGAGTCGAGCAGTTCTTC.

The chain is built from TRBV19 and TRBJ1-5; 9 bases match TRBD1. The CDR3 contains 20 residues. V lost 1 base and J lost 4; bases outside the gene matches: 17. The V gene's germline CDR1 is LNHDA and CDR2 SQIVND (reference sequence). The CDR3 DNA reads TGTGCCAGTAGTATAGTTCCCTCAACACCGCTGGACAGGGGAAATCAGCCCCAGCATTTT. Translating it yields CASSIVPSTPLDRGNQPQHF. The full variable domain, in which reference TRBV19 and TRBJ1-5 provide the parts outside the CDR3, is DGGITQSPKYLFRKEGQNVTLSCEQNLNHDAMYWYRQDPGQGLRLIYYSQIVNDFQKGDIAEGYSVSREKKESFPLTVTSAQKNPTAFYLCASSIVPSTPLDRGNQPQHFGDGTRLSIL.

This sequence joins TRBV20-1 and TRBJ2-7; D remains unclear. V lost 7 bases to trimming and J lost 0 bases, with 10 bases between them. CDR1 DFQATT and CDR2 SNEGSKA come from the germline V gene (reference sequence). The CDR3 totals 12 residues. The CDR3 bases are TGCAGTGTTGCCCCGAGCTCCTACGAGCAGTACTTC. Translated: CSVAPSSYEQYF.

This clonotype was seen more than once but under ten times. The chain recombines TRBV5-1 with TRBJ2-7, with 9 nucleotides matching TRBD1. The trim removed 1 base at V and 3 bases at J, leaving 8 bases unmatched. This CDR3 spans 16 amino acids. Germline CDR1 is SGHRS and CDR2 is YFSETQ. This CDR3 reads CASSLWYGQGFYEQYF. CDR3 bases: TGCGCCAGCAGCTTGTGGTACGGACAGGGGTTCTACGAGCAGTACTTC. The complete variable domain, with remaining parts taken from reference TRBV5-1 and TRBJ2-7, reads KAGVTQTPRYLIKTRGQQVTLSCSPISGHRSVSWYQQTPGQGLQFLFEYFSETQRNKGNFPGRFSGRQFSNSRSEMNVSTLELGDSALYLCASSLWYGQGFYEQYFGPGTRLTVT.

The chain recombines TRBV12-3 or TRBV12-4 with TRBJ2-5; 12 nucleotides match TRBD2. The ends lost 5 bases at V and 4 bases at J; junction bases unmatched: 14. The CDR3 loop spans 18 amino acids. The DNA for the CDR3 is TGTGCCAGCAGTCCGGTTTCGGCTAGCGGGAGGGCCATAGAGACCCAGTACTTC. It codes for CASSPVSASGRAIETQYF.

This clonotype turned up a few times. The rearrangement uses TRBV10-3 and TRBJ1-1; 8 bases line up with TRBD1. The germline CDR1 and CDR2 sequences are ENHRY and SYGVKD. The CDR3 totals 15 residues. Unmatched junction bases numbered 13, after V lost 10 bases and J lost 3 bases. The chain's CDR3 is CATQRGQVPDTEAFF. CDR3 sequence (DNA): TGTGCCACCCAACGGGGACAGGTACCGGACACTGAAGCTTTCTTT.

This clonotype was seen repeatedly, ten times or more. The rearrangement uses TRBV20-1 and TRBJ2-5, with D tentatively TRBD1 or TRBD2 (5 bases each). The ends were cut back, 3 bases at V and 4 bases at J, with 12 bases in the middle. The CDR3 is made up of 13 amino acids. Germline CDR1 reads DFQATT; CDR2 reads SNEGSKA (reference sequence). CDR3 amino acids: CSARTPGTETQYF. CDR3 bases: TGCAGTGCTAGGACGCCGGGGACAGAGACCCAGTACTTC.

The chain carries TRBV12-3 or TRBV12-4 and TRBJ2-3, with 9 bases that match TRBD2. Losses at the gene ends were 3 bases for V and 4 bases for J; bases not matched to a gene: 8. The CDR3 is 16 residues long. CDR3 amino acids: CASSFMGGRAADTQYF. For the CDR3, the DNA is TGTGCCAGCAGTTTCATGGGCGGGAGGGCGGCAGATACGCAGTATTTT.